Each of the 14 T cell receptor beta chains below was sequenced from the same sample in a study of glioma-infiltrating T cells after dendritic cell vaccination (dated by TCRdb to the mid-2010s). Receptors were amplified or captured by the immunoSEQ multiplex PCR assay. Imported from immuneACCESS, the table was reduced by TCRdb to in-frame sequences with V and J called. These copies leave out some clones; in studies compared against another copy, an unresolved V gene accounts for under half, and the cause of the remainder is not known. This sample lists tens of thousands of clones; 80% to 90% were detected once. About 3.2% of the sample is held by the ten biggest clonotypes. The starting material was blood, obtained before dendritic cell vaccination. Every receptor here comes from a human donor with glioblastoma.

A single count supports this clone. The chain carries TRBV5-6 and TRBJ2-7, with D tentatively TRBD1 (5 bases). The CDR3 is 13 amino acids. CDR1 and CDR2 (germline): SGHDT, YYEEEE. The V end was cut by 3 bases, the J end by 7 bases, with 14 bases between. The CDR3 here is CASSWNQGSEQYF. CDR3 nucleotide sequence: TGTGCCAGCAGCTGGAACCAGGGTTCAGAGCAGTACTTC.

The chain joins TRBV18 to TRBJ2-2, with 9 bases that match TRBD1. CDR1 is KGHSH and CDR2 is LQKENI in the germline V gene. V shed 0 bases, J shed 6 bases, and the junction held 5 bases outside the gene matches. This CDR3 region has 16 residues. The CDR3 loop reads CASSPPGQGFAGELFF. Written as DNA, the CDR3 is TGTGCCAGCTCACCACCCGGACAGGGGTTTGCCGGGGAGCTGTTTTTT.

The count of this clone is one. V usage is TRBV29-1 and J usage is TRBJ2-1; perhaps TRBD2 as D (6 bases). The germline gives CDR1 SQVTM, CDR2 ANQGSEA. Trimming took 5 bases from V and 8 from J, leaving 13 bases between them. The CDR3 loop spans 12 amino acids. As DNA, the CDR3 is TGCAGCGTTAGGAGGGGCTCGGATGAGCAGTTCTTC. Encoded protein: CSVRRGSDEQFF.

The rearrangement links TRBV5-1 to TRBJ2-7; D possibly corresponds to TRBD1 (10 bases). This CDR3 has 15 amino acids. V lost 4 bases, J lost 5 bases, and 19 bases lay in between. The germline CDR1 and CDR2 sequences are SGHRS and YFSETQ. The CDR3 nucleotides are TGCGCCAGCAGCGCGGGGGGGACAGGGGTCGACGAGCAGTACTTC. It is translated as CASSAGGTGVDEQYF.

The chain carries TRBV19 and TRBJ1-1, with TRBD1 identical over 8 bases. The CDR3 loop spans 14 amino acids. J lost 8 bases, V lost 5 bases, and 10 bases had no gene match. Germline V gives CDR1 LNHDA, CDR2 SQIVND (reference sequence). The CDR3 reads CASSHGQGASEAFF. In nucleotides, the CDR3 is TGTGCCAGTAGTCATGGGCAGGGGGCTTCGGAAGCTTTCTTT. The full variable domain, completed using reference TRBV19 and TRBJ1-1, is DGGITQSPKYLFRKEGQNVTLSCEQNLNHDAMYWYRQDPGQGLRLIYYSQIVNDFQKGDIAEGYSVSREKKESFPLTVTSAQKNPTAFYLCASSHGQGASEAFFGQGTRLTVV.

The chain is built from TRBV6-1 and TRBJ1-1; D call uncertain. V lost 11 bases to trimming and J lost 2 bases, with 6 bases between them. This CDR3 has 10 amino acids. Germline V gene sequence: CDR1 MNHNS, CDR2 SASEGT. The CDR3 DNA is TGTGCCGCAGGTAACACTGAAGCTTTCTTT. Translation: CAAGNTEAFF.

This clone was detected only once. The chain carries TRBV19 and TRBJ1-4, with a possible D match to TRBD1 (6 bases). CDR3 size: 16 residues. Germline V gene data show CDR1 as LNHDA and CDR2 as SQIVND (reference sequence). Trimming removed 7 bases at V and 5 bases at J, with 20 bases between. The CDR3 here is CASIGFSGQENEKLFF. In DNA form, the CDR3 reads TGTGCCAGTATTGGGTTTTCGGGACAAGAAAATGAAAAACTGTTTTTT.

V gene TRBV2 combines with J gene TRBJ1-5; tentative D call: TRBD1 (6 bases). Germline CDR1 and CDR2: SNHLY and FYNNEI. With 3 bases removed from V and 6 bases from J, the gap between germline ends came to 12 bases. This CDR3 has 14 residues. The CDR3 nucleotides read TGTGCCAGCAGTGAGGTTCGAGGGGGTCAGCCCCAGCATTTT. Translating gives CASSEVRGGQPQHF.

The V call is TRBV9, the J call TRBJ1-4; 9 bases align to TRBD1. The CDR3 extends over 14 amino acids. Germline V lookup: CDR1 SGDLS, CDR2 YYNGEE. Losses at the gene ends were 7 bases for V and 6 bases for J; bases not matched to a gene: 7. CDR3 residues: CASGPTGGDEKLFF. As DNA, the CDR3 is TGTGCCAGCGGGCCGACAGGGGGGGATGAAAAACTGTTTTTT.

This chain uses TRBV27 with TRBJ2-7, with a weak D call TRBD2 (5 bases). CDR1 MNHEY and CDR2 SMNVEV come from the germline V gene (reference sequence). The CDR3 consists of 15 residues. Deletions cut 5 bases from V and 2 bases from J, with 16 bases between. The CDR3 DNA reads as TGTGCCAGCAGTCCCACTAGATCGGGGACCTACGAGCAGTACTTC. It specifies CASSPTRSGTYEQYF.

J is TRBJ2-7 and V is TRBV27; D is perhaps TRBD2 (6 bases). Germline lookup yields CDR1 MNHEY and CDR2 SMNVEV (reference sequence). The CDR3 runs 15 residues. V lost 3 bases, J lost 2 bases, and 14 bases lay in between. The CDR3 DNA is TGTGCCAGCAGTTTTGGGGTAGCGGCCGCCTACGAGCAGTACTTC. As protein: CASSFGVAAAYEQYF.

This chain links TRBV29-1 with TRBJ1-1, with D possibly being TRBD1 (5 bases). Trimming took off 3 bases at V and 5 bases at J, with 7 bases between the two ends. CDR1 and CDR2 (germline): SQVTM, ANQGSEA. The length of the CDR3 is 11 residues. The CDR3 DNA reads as TGCAGCGTTGATCCAGGGACTGAAGCTTTCTTT. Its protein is CSVDPGTEAFF.

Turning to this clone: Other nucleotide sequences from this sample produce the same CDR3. The CDR3 region is CSVEQGMNTEAFF. The CDR3 DNA reads as TGCAGCGTTGAGCAGGGGATGAACACTGAAGCTTTCTTT. This chain uses TRBV29-1 with TRBJ1-1, with D perhaps matching TRBD1 (6 bases). The germline V and J ends were trimmed by 3 bases and 0 bases, with 8 bases remaining between them. This CDR3 contains 13 residues. Germline V gene data show CDR1 as SQVTM and CDR2 as ANQGSEA.

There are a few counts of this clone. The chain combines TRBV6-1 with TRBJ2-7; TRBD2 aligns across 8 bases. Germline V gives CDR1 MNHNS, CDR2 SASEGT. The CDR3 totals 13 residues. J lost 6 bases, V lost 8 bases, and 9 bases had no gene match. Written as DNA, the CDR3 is TGTGCCAGCCGGACCGGGGGGGATAGCGAGCAGTACTTC. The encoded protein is CASRTGGDSEQYF.